The rows below give T cell receptor beta chains drawn from one sample of a study of T cells in Graves' hyperthyroidism and ophthalmopathy. MiXCR was run by TCRdb on the multiplex PCR reads, yielding one entry per CDR3 protein. The data contain some 350,000 distinct CDR3 sequences, approximately 14% of them singletons. Sequenced sample: blood. These receptors were taken from a woman between 18 and 29 years old with Graves' hyperthyroidism that later progressed to Graves' ophthalmopathy. The CDR3 runs from the conserved cysteine through the conserved F or W. The order of the fields is CDR3 protein, CDR3 DNA, J gene, D gene, clone size, V gene. A D gene is named only where the DNA matches it firmly. The size field is filled for only some rows; it gives once, few, many or a size class.

CDR3 protein: CASSLEPRGSYEQYF; CDR3 DNA: TGTGCCAGCAGCTTAGAGCCGCGGGGGTCCTACGAGCAGTACTTC; J gene: TRBJ2-7; D gene: TRBD2; clone size: -; V gene: TRBV5-6
CDR3 protein: CASSLSSWGETQYF; CDR3 DNA: TGTGCCAGCAGTTTATCTTCCTGGGGGGAGACCCAGTACTTC; J gene: TRBJ2-5; D gene: -; clone size: many; V gene: TRBV12-3/TRBV12-4
CDR3 protein: CASSNAGTREKLFF; CDR3 DNA: TGTGCCAGCAGCAACGCCGGGACCCGGGAAAAACTGTTTTTT; J gene: TRBJ1-4; D gene: -; clone size: many; V gene: TRBV13
CDR3 protein: CASSLGQGDEQFF; CDR3 DNA: TGCGCCAGCAGCTTGGGACAGGGCGATGAGCAGTTCTTC; J gene: TRBJ2-1; D gene: TRBD1; clone size: many; V gene: TRBV5-1
CDR3 protein: CASSPRGPTYEQYF; CDR3 DNA: TGTGCCAGCAGTCCCCGAGGTCCGACCTACGAGCAGTACTTC; J gene: TRBJ2-7; D gene: -; clone size: -; V gene: TRBV6-1
CDR3 protein: CASSRLTSPRYF; CDR3 DNA: TGTGCCAGCTCACGACTGACTAGCCCCCGGTATTTT; J gene: TRBJ2-3; D gene: TRBD2; clone size: once; V gene: TRBV18
CDR3 protein: CASSDGTEQETQYF; CDR3 DNA: TGTGCCAGCAGTGACGGGACGGAACAAGAGACCCAGTACTTC; J gene: TRBJ2-5; D gene: -; clone size: few; V gene: TRBV2
CDR3 protein: CASSPNRNRNQPQHF; CDR3 DNA: TGTGCCAGCAGCCCCAACAGGAATCGCAATCAGCCCCAGCATTTT; J gene: TRBJ1-5; D gene: -; clone size: many; V gene: TRBV6-1
CDR3 protein: CSARDLASGRDTGELFF; CDR3 DNA: TGCAGTGCTAGAGATCTGGCTAGCGGGAGGGACACCGGGGAGCTGTTTTTT; J gene: TRBJ2-2; D gene: TRBD2; clone size: -; V gene: TRBV20-1
CDR3 protein: CASSPTAGSGVSSYEQYF; CDR3 DNA: TGTGCCAGCAGCCCAACCGCTGGTAGCGGGGTGAGCTCCTACGAGCAGTACTTC; J gene: TRBJ2-7; D gene: TRBD2; clone size: -; V gene: TRBV7-8
CDR3 protein: CAISETGFYGYTF; CDR3 DNA: TGTGCCATCAGTGAGACAGGGTTCTATGGCTACACCTTC; J gene: TRBJ1-2; D gene: -; clone size: -; V gene: TRBV10-3
CDR3 protein: CASSQGEIDRGAYEQYF; CDR3 DNA: TGCGCCAGCAGCCAAGGGGAAATAGACAGGGGGGCCTACGAGCAGTACTTC; J gene: TRBJ2-7; D gene: TRBD1; clone size: few; V gene: TRBV4-1
CDR3 protein: CASSRDLFYGYTF; CDR3 DNA: TGTGCCAGCAGCAGGGACCTTTTCTATGGCTACACCTTC; J gene: TRBJ1-2; D gene: -; clone size: -; V gene: TRBV3-1
CDR3 protein: CASSLEGSTEAFF; CDR3 DNA: TGTGCCAGCAGTTTAGAGGGGAGCACTGAAGCTTTCTTT; J gene: TRBJ1-1; D gene: -; clone size: many; V gene: TRBV27
CDR3 protein: CSARVGGNNSPLHF; CDR3 DNA: TGCAGTGCTAGAGTCGGGGGAAATAATTCACCCCTCCACTTT; J gene: TRBJ1-6; D gene: -; clone size: -; V gene: TRBV20-1
CDR3 protein: CASSLDIELAWNEQYF; CDR3 DNA: TGTGCCAGCAGCTTAGATATTGAACTAGCGTGGAACGAGCAGTACTTC; J gene: TRBJ2-7; D gene: TRBD2; clone size: many; V gene: TRBV11-2
CDR3 protein: CASSPLGYNQPQHF; CDR3 DNA: TGTGCCAGCTCACCACTCGGGTACAATCAGCCCCAGCATTTT; J gene: TRBJ1-5; D gene: -; clone size: many; V gene: TRBV18
CDR3 protein: CASSVETGTGVYEQYF; CDR3 DNA: TGTGCCAGCAGCGTGGAGACCGGGACAGGGGTGTACGAGCAGTACTTC; J gene: TRBJ2-7; D gene: TRBD1; clone size: many; V gene: TRBV11-2
CDR3 protein: CSVIRDDIYEQYF; CDR3 DNA: TGCAGCGTTATCCGGGACGATATCTACGAGCAGTACTTC; J gene: TRBJ2-7; D gene: -; clone size: many; V gene: TRBV29-1
CDR3 protein: CATSDLAAGRQFF; CDR3 DNA: TGTGCCACCAGTGATTTGGCAGCGGGAAGGCAGTTCTTC; J gene: TRBJ2-1; D gene: TRBD2; clone size: few; V gene: TRBV24-1
CDR3 protein: CASSWTPGTSGPFNEQFF; CDR3 DNA: TGTGCCAGCAGTTGGACTCCCGGGACTAGCGGGCCTTTCAATGAGCAGTTCTTC; J gene: TRBJ2-1; D gene: TRBD2; clone size: -; V gene: TRBV6-2/TRBV6-3
CDR3 protein: CASSVVTGVTKNIQYF; CDR3 DNA: TGTGCCAGCAGCGTGGTTACGGGGGTCACCAAAAACATTCAGTACTTC; J gene: TRBJ2-4; D gene: -; clone size: few; V gene: TRBV7-8